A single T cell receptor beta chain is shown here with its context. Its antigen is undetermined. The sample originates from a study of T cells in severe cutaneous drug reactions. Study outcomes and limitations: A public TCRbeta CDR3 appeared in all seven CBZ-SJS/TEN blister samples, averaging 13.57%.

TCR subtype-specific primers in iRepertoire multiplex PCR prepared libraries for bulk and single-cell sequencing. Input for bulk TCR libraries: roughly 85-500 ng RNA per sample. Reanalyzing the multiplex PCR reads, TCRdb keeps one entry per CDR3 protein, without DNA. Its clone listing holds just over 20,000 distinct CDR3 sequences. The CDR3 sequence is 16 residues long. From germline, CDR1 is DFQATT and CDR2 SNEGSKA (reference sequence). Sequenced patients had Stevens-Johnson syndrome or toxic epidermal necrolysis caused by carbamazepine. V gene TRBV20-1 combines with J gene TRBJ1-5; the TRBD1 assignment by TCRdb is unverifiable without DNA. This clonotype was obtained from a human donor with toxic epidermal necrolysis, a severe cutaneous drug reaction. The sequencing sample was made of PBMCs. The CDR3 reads CSARDRESASNQPQHF.